The clone carrying this T cell receptor beta chain was seen ten or more times. The target antigen is unknown. In TCRdb, the 5' RACE reads were re-called with MiXCR into one record per CDR3 protein. The data contain approximately 520,000 distinct CDR3 sequences, about 5.7% of them singletons. These data originate in a study of CD8 T cells in ankylosing spondylitis. CDR1 and CDR2 (germline): MGHDK, SYGVNS. The CDR3 is 14 residues long. J gave up 7 bases and V 5 bases, and 2 bases lay outside the gene matches. Whole-study findings and limits: Disease-associated clonotypes exhibited CD8+ identity and were relatively infrequent in peripheral blood. One TCR beta motif, made up of eight highly homologous variants, appeared characteristic of ankylosing spondylitis blood.

Input material: blood, either unsorted or a sorted T cell fraction (not recorded which). This TCR came from a male donor with ankylosing spondylitis. The chain employs TRBV25-1 and TRBJ1-6; TRBD1 matches 10 bases. In DNA, the CDR3 is TGTGCCAGCAGTCGGGGACAGGGGAATTCACCCCTCCACTTT. Protein product: CASSRGQGNSPLHF. Full variable domain (remainder filled in from reference TRBV25-1 and TRBJ1-6): EADIYQTPRYLVIGTGKKITLECSQTMGHDKMYWYQQDPGMELHLIHYSYGVNSTEKGDLSSESTVSRIRTEHFPLTLESARPSHTSQYLCASSRGQGNSPLHFGNGTRLTVT.